The 4 T cell receptor beta chains in this list originate from one sample, sequenced in a study of blood T cell repertoires in COVID-19. TCRdb's copy holds only in-frame clones and misses some; the assay was immunoSEQ multiplex PCR. Here the sample spans some 140,000 clones, roughly 80% being singletons. Sequenced sample: peripheral blood. The receptors were gathered from a woman aged 80 or older with acute or convalescent COVID-19.

CDR3 nucleotide sequence: TGTGCCAGCAGTGCAGGACTAGCGGACACAGATACGCAGTATTTT. Translating gives CASSAGLADTDTQYF. V is TRBV25-1 and J is TRBJ2-3; 10 bases agree with TRBD2. V gave up 4 bases and J gave up 2 bases; unmatched junction bases: 3. Per germline, CDR1 MGHDK and CDR2 SYGVNS. This CDR3 is 15 amino acids long.

This clone has a single count. The chain carries TRBV7-6 and TRBJ1-5; 7 nucleotides align to TRBD1. CDR1 and CDR2 (germline): SGHVS, FNYEAQ. Germline trimming cut 5 bases from V and 6 bases from J; bases unmatched to any gene: 10. The CDR3 is 15 residues long. CDR3 amino acids: CASSLRDREGQPQHF. The CDR3 coding sequence is TGTGCCAGCAGCCTCCGGGACAGAGAAGGTCAGCCCCAGCATTTT.

This chain uses TRBV4-2 with TRBJ1-2; TRBD1 matches at 9 bases. Germline loops: CDR1 LGHNA, CDR2 YNFKEQ. CDR3 size: 14 residues. J gave up 7 bases and V 0 bases, and 3 bases lay outside the gene matches. The CDR3: CASSQDNRGLGYTF. The CDR3, as DNA: TGTGCCAGCAGCCAAGACAACAGGGGGCTTGGCTACACCTTC.

This chain uses TRBV6-5 with TRBJ2-7; TRBD1 agrees at 11 bases. Germline V CDR1 and CDR2: MNHEY, SVGAGI. The CDR3 loop spans 14 amino acids. The V and J ends lost 4 bases and 2 bases, in that order; junction bases with no gene match: 1. CDR3 region: CASSSGQGAYEQYF. The DNA of the CDR3 is TGTGCCAGCAGTTCGGGACAGGGGGCCTACGAGCAGTACTTC.